A selection of T cell receptor beta chains follows, all from one sample in a study of CD8 T cells in Susac syndrome. TCRdb fed the immunoSEQ multiplex PCR reads into MiXCR, producing one record per CDR3 protein. The profile shows roughly 160,000 distinct CDR3 sequences, approximately 96% of them singletons. Sequenced material: CD4+ T cells from PBMCs. The receptors here all came from a human donor in good health. Each CDR3 is given with its conserved first and last residue. D genes are given only for firm matches.

V gene: TRBV7-2; D gene: -; J gene: TRBJ2-2; CDR3 protein: CASSLDRPENTGELFF; CDR3 DNA: TGTGCCAGCAGCTTAGATCGGCCGGAGAACACCGGGGAGCTGTTTTTT
V gene: TRBV15; D gene: -; J gene: TRBJ2-3; CDR3 protein: CATGQGGTDTQYF; CDR3 DNA: TGTGCCACCGGGCAGGGCGGTACAGATACGCAGTATTTT
V gene: TRBV28; D gene: TRBD1; J gene: TRBJ1-1; CDR3 protein: CASSVGTGAREAFF; CDR3 DNA: TGTGCCAGCAGTGTCGGGACAGGGGCGCGTGAAGCTTTCTTT
V gene: TRBV13; D gene: -; J gene: TRBJ1-2; CDR3 protein: CASSFRDTDYGYTF; CDR3 DNA: TGTGCCAGCAGCTTCCGCGACACAGACTATGGCTACACCTTC
V gene: TRBV29-1; D gene: -; J gene: TRBJ1-1; CDR3 protein: CSARLLNTEAFF; CDR3 DNA: TGCAGCGCGAGACTACTGAACACTGAAGCTTTCTTT
V gene: TRBV9; D gene: TRBD2; J gene: TRBJ2-5; CDR3 protein: CASSVDGTSGGQETQYF; CDR3 DNA: TGTGCCAGCAGCGTAGATGGGACTAGCGGGGGCCAAGAGACCCAGTACTTC
V gene: TRBV5-1; D gene: -; J gene: TRBJ1-2; CDR3 protein: CASSLVVPGQGYGYTF; CDR3 DNA: TGCGCCAGCAGCTTGGTAGTCCCGGGACAAGGATATGGCTACACCTTC
V gene: TRBV2; D gene: -; J gene: TRBJ2-5; CDR3 protein: CASSTSEQETQYF; CDR3 DNA: TGTGCCAGCAGTACGAGCGAACAAGAGACCCAGTACTTC
V gene: TRBV4-3; D gene: -; J gene: TRBJ2-3; CDR3 protein: CASSPEGFSDTQYF; CDR3 DNA: TGCGCCAGCAGCCCGGAGGGGTTCTCAGATACGCAGTATTTT
V gene: TRBV27; D gene: -; J gene: TRBJ1-2; CDR3 protein: CASSRNRDRVDYTF; CDR3 DNA: TGTGCCAGCAGTAGAAACCGGGATCGGGTAGACTACACCTTC
V gene: TRBV5-1; D gene: TRBD1; J gene: TRBJ2-7; CDR3 protein: CASSLAEGAQEQYF; CDR3 DNA: TGCGCCAGCAGCTTGGCCGAGGGGGCGCAAGAGCAGTACTTC
V gene: TRBV20-1; D gene: -; J gene: TRBJ2-1; CDR3 protein: CSASHAGLYNEQFF; CDR3 DNA: TGCAGTGCTAGCCATGCGGGACTTTACAATGAGCAGTTCTTC
V gene: TRBV20-1; D gene: TRBD1; J gene: TRBJ1-5; CDR3 protein: CSADRGSQPQHF; CDR3 DNA: TGCAGTGCTGACAGGGGCAGTCAGCCCCAGCATTTT
V gene: TRBV18; D gene: -; J gene: TRBJ1-2; CDR3 protein: CASSPLQRQEGNGYTF; CDR3 DNA: TGTGCCAGCTCACCATTGCAGCGACAGGAGGGGAATGGCTACACCTTC